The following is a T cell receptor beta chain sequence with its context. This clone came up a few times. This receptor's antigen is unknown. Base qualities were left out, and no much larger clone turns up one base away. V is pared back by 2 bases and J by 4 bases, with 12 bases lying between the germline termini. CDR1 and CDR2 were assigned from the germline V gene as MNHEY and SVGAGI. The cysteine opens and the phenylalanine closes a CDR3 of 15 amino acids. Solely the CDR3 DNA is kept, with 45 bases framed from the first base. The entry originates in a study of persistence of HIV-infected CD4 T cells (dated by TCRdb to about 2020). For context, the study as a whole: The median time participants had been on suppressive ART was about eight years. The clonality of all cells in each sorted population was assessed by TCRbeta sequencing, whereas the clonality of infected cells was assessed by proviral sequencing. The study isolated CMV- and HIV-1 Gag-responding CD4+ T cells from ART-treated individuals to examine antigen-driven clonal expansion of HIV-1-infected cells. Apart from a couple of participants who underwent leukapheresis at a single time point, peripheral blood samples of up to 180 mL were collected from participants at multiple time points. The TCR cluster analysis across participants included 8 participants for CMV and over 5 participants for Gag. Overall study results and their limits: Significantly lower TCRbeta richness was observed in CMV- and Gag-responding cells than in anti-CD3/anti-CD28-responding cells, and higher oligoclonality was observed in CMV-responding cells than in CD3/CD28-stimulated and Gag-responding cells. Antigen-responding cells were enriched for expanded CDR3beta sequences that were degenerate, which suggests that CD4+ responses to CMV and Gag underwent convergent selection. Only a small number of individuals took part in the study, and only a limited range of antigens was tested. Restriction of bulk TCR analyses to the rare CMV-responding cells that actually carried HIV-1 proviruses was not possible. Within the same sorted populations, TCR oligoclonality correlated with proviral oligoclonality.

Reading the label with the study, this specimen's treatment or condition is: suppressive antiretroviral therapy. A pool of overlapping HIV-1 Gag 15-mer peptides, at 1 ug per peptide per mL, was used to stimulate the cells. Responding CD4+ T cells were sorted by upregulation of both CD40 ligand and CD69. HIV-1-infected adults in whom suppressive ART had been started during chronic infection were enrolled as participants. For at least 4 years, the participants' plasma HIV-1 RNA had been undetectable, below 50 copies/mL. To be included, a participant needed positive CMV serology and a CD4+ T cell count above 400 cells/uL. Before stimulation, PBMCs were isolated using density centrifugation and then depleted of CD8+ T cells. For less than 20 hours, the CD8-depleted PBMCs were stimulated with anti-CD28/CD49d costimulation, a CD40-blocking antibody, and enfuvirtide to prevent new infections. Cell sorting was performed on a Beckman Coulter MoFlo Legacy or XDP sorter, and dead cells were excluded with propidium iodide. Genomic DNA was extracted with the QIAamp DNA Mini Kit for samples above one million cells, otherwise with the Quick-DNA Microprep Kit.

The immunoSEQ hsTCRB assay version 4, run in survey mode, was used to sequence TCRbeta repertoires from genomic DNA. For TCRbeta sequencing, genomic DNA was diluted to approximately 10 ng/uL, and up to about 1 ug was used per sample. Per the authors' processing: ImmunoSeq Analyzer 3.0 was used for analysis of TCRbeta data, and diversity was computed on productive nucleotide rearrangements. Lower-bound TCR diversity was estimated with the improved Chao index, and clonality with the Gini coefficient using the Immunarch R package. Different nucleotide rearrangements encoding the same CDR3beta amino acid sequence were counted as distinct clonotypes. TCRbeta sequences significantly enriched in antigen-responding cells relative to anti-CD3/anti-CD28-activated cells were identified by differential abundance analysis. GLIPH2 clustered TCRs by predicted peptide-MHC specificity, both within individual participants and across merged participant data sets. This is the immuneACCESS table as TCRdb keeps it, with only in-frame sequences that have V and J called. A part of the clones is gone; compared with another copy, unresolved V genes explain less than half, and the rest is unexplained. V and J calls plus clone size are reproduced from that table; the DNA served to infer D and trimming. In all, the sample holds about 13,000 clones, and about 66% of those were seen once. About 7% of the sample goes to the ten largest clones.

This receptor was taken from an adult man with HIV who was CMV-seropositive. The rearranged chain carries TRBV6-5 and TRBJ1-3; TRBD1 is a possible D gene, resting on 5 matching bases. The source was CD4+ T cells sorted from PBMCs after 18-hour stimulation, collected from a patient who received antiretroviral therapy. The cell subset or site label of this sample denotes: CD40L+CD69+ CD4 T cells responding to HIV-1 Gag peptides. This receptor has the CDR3 CASSYQQGAGNTIYF. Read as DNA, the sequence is TGTGCCAGCAGTTACCAGCAGGGAGCAGGAAACACCATATATTTT.